This TCR beta chain emerged from a study of somatic mutations in cytotoxic T cells in rheumatoid arthritis. For the study at large: The authors flow-sorted some V beta antibody-stained T-cell populations at nearly 100% purity, including V beta1+ cells that they sequenced for TCRB.

Measured with immunoSEQ multiplex PCR; TCRdb has only the in-frame clones, and not every one. The sample records approximately 10,000 clones, nearly 80% being singletons. Germline CDR1 is MNHEY and CDR2 is SVGAGI. Trimming left V 7 bases short and J 1 base short, with 14 bases between. The CDR3 loop spans 15 amino acids. The sequence was collected from an adult with rheumatoid arthritis. This chain joins TRBV6-5 and TRBJ2-4; weak D call: TRBD1 (6 bases). The source material was CD8+ T cells sorted from blood. This CDR3 is CASTQSRGAKNIQYF. In DNA, the CDR3 is TGTGCCAGCACCCAATCCAGGGGTGCCAAAAACATTCAGTACTTC.